These 16 T cell receptor beta chains share one sample of origin, sequenced in a study of blood T cells in healthy people across ages. Using a J-beta primer mix together with a sample-barcoded 5' primer, a second PCR was run for roughly 6 to 12 cycles. TCRdb reanalysed the 5' RACE reads using MiXCR and keeps one entry per CDR3 protein. This table holds about 1,500,000 distinct CDR3 sequences, roughly 30% found once. Specimen: blood. The receptor set was obtained from a woman aged 30 to 39 in good health.

The chain has TRBV7-3 and TRBJ2-3, with 8 bases matching TRBD1. This CDR3 contains 15 residues. Per germline, CDR1 SGHTA and CDR2 FQGTGA. V lost 5 bases to trimming and J lost 3 bases; unmatched junction nucleotides: 7. The CDR3 region has the DNA TGTGCCAGCAGCGCTAGACAGGGGATTACAGATACGCAGTATTTT. Residues: CASSARQGITDTQYF.

This clonotype was counted at least ten times. The V gene is TRBV7-9, the J gene TRBJ2-5; TRBD1 or TRBD2 may be the D gene (5 bases each). V lost 5 bases and J 2 bases, leaving 12 bases between the germline ends. Germline CDR1 is SEHNR and CDR2 is FQNEAQ (reference sequence). The CDR3 is 14 amino acids. The CDR3 protein is CASSTSGRQETQYF. DNA of the CDR3: TGTGCCAGCAGCACATCGGGACGGCAAGAGACCCAGTACTTC. The variable domain in full, with the rest retrieved from reference TRBV7-9 and TRBJ2-5, is DTGVSQNPRHKITKRGQNVTFRCDPISEHNRLYWYRQTLGQGPEFLTYFQNEAQLEKSRLLSDRFSAERPKGSFSTLEIQRTEQGDSAMYLCASSTSGRQETQYFGPGTRLLVL.

This chain joins TRBV5-8 and TRBJ1-2, with unresolved D. Germline CDR1 SGHTS, CDR2 YDEGEE. CDR3 length: 15 residues. Trimming cost V 1 base and J 0 bases, with 10 bases left between them. DNA of the CDR3: TGTGCCAGCAGCTTGTGCCTCACAGCTAACTATGGCTACACCTTC. This codes for CASSLCLTANYGYTF.

V and J are TRBV6-6 and TRBJ2-5; 7 bases are shared with TRBD1. The CDR3 runs to 15 residues. Trimming took 7 bases from V and 2 from J; bases not matched to a gene: 10. Germline V gene sequence: CDR1 MNHNY, CDR2 SVGAGI (reference sequence). Here the CDR3 DNA reads TGTGCCAGCATGTTTGAGAGGGGGCAACAAGAGACCCAGTACTTC. Its protein product is CASMFERGQQETQYF.

This clonotype was counted once. The rearrangement joins TRBV4-1 to TRBJ1-1, with D hard to call. The V and J ends lost 1 base and 2 bases respectively, with 17 bases between them. Germline V CDR1 and CDR2: MGHRA, YSYEKL. The CDR3 has 17 residues. The CDR3 spells CASSQGWVLTPNTEAFF. The CDR3 nucleotides are TGCGCCAGCAGCCAAGGTTGGGTCCTGACACCAAACACTGAAGCTTTCTTT.

This clonotype was detected once. CDR3 bases: TGTGCCAGTAGTGACCAGGGGATTGGCACAGATACGCAGTATTTT. This encodes CASSDQGIGTDTQYF. The V call is TRBV19, the J call TRBJ2-3; perhaps TRBD1 as D (6 bases). Trimming stripped 5 bases from V and 1 base from J, with 13 bases between. The CDR3 sequence is 15 residues long. Germline V gene data show CDR1 as LNHDA and CDR2 as SQIVND (reference sequence).

This clonotype was seen repeatedly, ten times or more. The chain combines TRBV10-3 with TRBJ2-7, with 9 bases fitting TRBD2. J lost 6 bases, V lost 6 bases, and 12 bases had no gene match. Germline values: CDR1 ENHRY, CDR2 SYGVKD. The CDR3 has 15 amino acids. Here the CDR3 DNA reads TGTGCCATCAGAGGGGCTAGCGGGGCCCAAGGCGAGCAGTACTTC. Translation: CAIRGASGAQGEQYF.

On this clonotype itself: A much bigger clone sits one base away, suggesting this may be a read error. The J gene is TRBJ2-5, the V gene TRBV20-1; the match to TRBD1 covers 7 bases. Germline CDR1 and CDR2: DFQATT and SNEGSKA (reference sequence). V shed 1 base, J shed 3 bases, and the junction held 14 bases outside the gene matches. CDR3 length: 17 amino acids. CDR3 DNA: TGCAGTGCTAGAGTGCTTAGAGCCGGGACAGTGGAAGAGACCCAGTACTTC. Translating gives CSARVLRAGTVEETQYF.

This sequence joins TRBV6-4 and TRBJ2-5; D perhaps matches TRBD2 (5 bases). V was trimmed by 6 bases and J by 11 bases, leaving 19 bases between them. The CDR3 extends over 13 amino acids. Looked up from germline, CDR1 is MRHNA and CDR2 is SNTAGT. The CDR3 region is CASREAADYVQYF. In DNA, the CDR3 is TGTGCCAGCAGGGAGGCAGCGGATTACGTGCAGTACTTC.

This clonotype was counted only a few times. The V and J genes are TRBV12-3 or TRBV12-4 and TRBJ1-2, with a possible D match to TRBD1 (5 bases). The V gene lost 6 bases and the J gene lost 7 bases, with 21 bases spanning the gap. The CDR3 covers 15 residues. CDR3 sequence: CASSPVLRDLTGYTF. Here the CDR3 DNA reads TGTGCCAGCAGCCCTGTCCTCCGGGACTTAACTGGCTACACCTTC.

The chain recombines TRBV7-2 with TRBJ1-4, with 8 bases matching TRBD1. The CDR3 length is 14 residues. Per the germline V gene, CDR1 is SGHTA and CDR2 is FQGNSA. With 6 bases clipped from V and 8 bases from J, the junction kept 8 bases outside the gene matches. The CDR3 bases are TGTGCCAGCAGTTACAGGGGGGGTTTGGAAAAACTGTTTTTT. Translating it yields CASSYRGGLEKLFF.

A single count supports this clonotype. At one end, the junction sequence differs from germline, possibly due to a read error. This chain connects TRBV28 to TRBJ2-5; 7 bases match TRBD1. The CDR3 extends over 15 amino acids. Germline V gene data show CDR1 as MDHEN and CDR2 as SYDVKM. The CDR3 sequence is CASSVVSDRAEIQYF. CDR3 sequence (DNA): TGTGCCAGCTCTGTTGTTTCAGACAGGGCGGAGATCCAGTACTTC.

This chain joins TRBV9 and TRBJ2-3; tentative D call: TRBD2 (5 bases). Germline V gene lookup returns CDR1 SGDLS and CDR2 YYNGEE. The CDR3 consists of 12 residues. With 4 bases removed from V and 5 bases from J, the gap between germline ends came to 8 bases. CDR3 region: CASSPAEDTQYF. CDR3 coding DNA: TGTGCCAGCAGCCCAGCGGAAGATACGCAGTATTTT.

J is TRBJ2-7 and V is TRBV2; TRBD1 matches at 7 bases. Germline lookup yields CDR1 SNHLY and CDR2 FYNNEI. The CDR3 sequence is 13 residues long. J gave up 9 bases and V 4 bases, and 9 bases lay outside the gene matches. CDR3 protein: CASSGEVGTAQYF. CDR3 DNA sequence: TGTGCCAGCAGTGGAGAGGTGGGGACAGCGCAGTACTTC.

Ten or more counts support this clonotype. This chain connects TRBV6-6 to TRBJ2-5; D uncertain. With 3 bases removed from V and 1 base from J, the gap between germline ends came to 9 bases. Germline CDR1 reads MNHNY; CDR2 reads SVGAGI (reference sequence). The CDR3 is made up of 14 amino acids. CDR3 sequence reads: CASSYRQFQETQYF. DNA of the CDR3: TGTGCCAGCAGTTATAGGCAGTTCCAAGAGACCCAGTACTTC.

The genes are TRBV20-1 and TRBJ1-1; D gene unclear. The V gene's germline CDR1 is DFQATT and CDR2 SNEGSKA (reference sequence). The CDR3 consists of 13 residues. The V end lost 6 bases, the J end lost 3 bases, and 14 bases lay between the germline ends. The CDR3, as DNA: TGCAGTGCCTCGATCGAACAGTACACTGAAGCTTTCTTT. Protein product: CSASIEQYTEAFF.